One and the same sample provided the 16 T cell receptor beta chains below, sequenced in a study of OX40 agonist ivuxolimab in advanced cancers. Assay: immunoSEQ multiplex PCR; the TCRdb copy retains only in-frame clones and omits some. The sample yields 55,000 to 85,000 clones, roughly 85% seen once. Material: CD4+ or CD8+ T cells sorted from blood, obtained in a trial of the OX40 agonist ivuxolimab. These receptors were obtained from an adult with an advanced solid tumor such as melanoma, head and neck, liver or kidney cancer.

The chain uses TRBV5-6 and TRBJ2-3; TRBD1 might be the D (5 bases). V was clipped by 1 base and J by 1 base, with 10 bases between them. Germline assignment: CDR1 SGHDT and CDR2 YYEEEE. The CDR3 covers 15 residues. The CDR3 region is CASSLTGQGTDTQYF. The CDR3 DNA is TGTGCCAGCAGCTTGACAGGCCAAGGCACAGATACGCAGTATTTT.

There are a few counts of this clone. V is TRBV19 and J is TRBJ2-5; 9 nucleotides align to TRBD2. The germline V gene has CDR1 LNHDA and CDR2 SQIVND (reference sequence). CDR3 length equals 16 residues. With 5 bases clipped from V and 5 bases from J, the junction kept 12 bases outside the gene matches. The CDR3 spells CASSYSGSGFGETQYF. Here the CDR3 DNA reads TGTGCCAGTAGTTATAGCGGGAGTGGGTTTGGGGAGACCCAGTACTTC.

The rearrangement joins TRBV29-1 to TRBJ2-3; TRBD2 matches 15 bases. Losses at the gene ends were 1 base for V and 4 bases for J; bases not matched to a gene: 3. The CDR3 has 16 amino acids. CDR1 is SQVTM and CDR2 is ANQGSEA in the germline V gene. The CDR3 DNA sequence: TGCAGCGTTGAAGGGACTAGCGGGAGGGCCCCAGATACGCAGTATTTT. Translation gives CSVEGTSGRAPDTQYF.

The chain is built from TRBV2 and TRBJ1-1, with D uncertain. V dropped 2 bases and J dropped 6 bases, with 13 bases sitting between them. The CDR3 has 14 amino acids. Germline V CDR1 and CDR2: SNHLY, FYNNEI. The CDR3 DNA reads as TGTGCCAGCAGTGAAAACGGGGATCGGGCTGAAGCTTTCTTT. Its protein is CASSENGDRAEAFF.

J is TRBJ2-3 and V is TRBV2; the D gene is possibly TRBD1 (6 bases). V shed 7 bases and J shed 1 base, with 12 bases lying between them. CDR3 length: 14 residues. Germline V gene data show CDR1 as SNHLY and CDR2 as FYNNEI. This CDR3 reads CASKTGIGTDTQYF. For the CDR3, the DNA is TGTGCCAGCAAAACAGGGATCGGCACAGATACGCAGTATTTT.

The chain couples TRBV25-1 to TRBJ2-2, with D perhaps assigned TRBD1 or TRBD2 (5 bases each). The CDR3 sequence is 14 residues long. Trimming took off 4 bases at V and 7 bases at J, with 13 bases between the two ends. Germline assignment: CDR1 MGHDK and CDR2 SYGVNS. The CDR3 reads CASSGDVRSGELFF. DNA of the CDR3: TGTGCCAGCAGTGGGGACGTACGGAGCGGGGAGCTGTTTTTT.

A word on this clone: Other DNA variants within this sample encode the same CDR3. J is TRBJ2-3 and V is TRBV5-6; TRBD1 aligns across 8 bases. Trimming took 0 bases from V and 4 from J; bases not matched to a gene: 7. The V gene's germline CDR1 is SGHDT and CDR2 YYEEEE. This CDR3 has 16 residues. CDR3 loop: CASSLGWQGAADTQYF. The CDR3 region has the DNA TGTGCCAGCAGCTTGGGGTGGCAGGGGGCTGCAGATACGCAGTATTTT.

The rearrangement joins TRBV6-1 to TRBJ2-3; no firm D call. The CDR3 is 13 amino acids. Germline lookup yields CDR1 MNHNS and CDR2 SASEGT. V lost 8 bases and J lost 1, with 10 bases in between. The CDR3 region is CASEEGRTDTQYF. The DNA for the CDR3 is TGTGCCAGCGAGGAAGGACGCACAGATACGCAGTATTTT.

V gene TRBV11-2 combines with J gene TRBJ2-2, with TRBD2 identical over 8 bases. Looked up from germline, CDR1 is SGHAT and CDR2 is FQNNGV. The CDR3 totals 15 residues. J was trimmed by 3 bases and V by 2 bases; bases with no gene match: 2. The CDR3 is CASSLNGGDTGELFF. The CDR3, as DNA: TGTGCCAGCAGCTTAAACGGGGGGGACACCGGGGAGCTGTTTTTT.

The chain recombines TRBV7-9 with TRBJ1-2; D remains unclear. Germline CDR1 SEHNR, CDR2 FQNEAQ (reference sequence). This CDR3 spans 12 amino acids. The V gene lost 1 base and the J gene lost 5 bases, with 5 bases spanning the gap. This chain's CDR3 is CASSLGRYGYTF. CDR3 sequence (DNA): TGTGCCAGCAGCTTAGGCAGATATGGCTACACCTTC. The variable domain in full, completed from reference TRBV7-9 and TRBJ1-2, reads DTGVSQNPRHKITKRGQNVTFRCDPISEHNRLYWYRQTLGQGPEFLTYFQNEAQLEKSRLLSDRFSAERPKGSFSTLEIQRTEQGDSAMYLCASSLGRYGYTFGSGTRLTVV.

This rearrangement joins TRBV5-4 to TRBJ1-3; TRBD1 matches at 7 bases. Losses at the gene ends were 4 bases for V and 0 bases for J; bases not matched to a gene: 4. The germline CDR1 and CDR2 sequences are SGHNT and YYREEE (reference sequence). The CDR3 contains 15 residues. As DNA, the CDR3 is TGTGCCAGCAGCCTGGACAGGAGCTCTGGAAACACCATATATTTT. Encoded protein: CASSLDRSSGNTIYF.

V and J are TRBV6-1 and TRBJ2-7, with a possible D match to TRBD1 (6 bases). V lost 3 bases, J lost 0 bases, and 12 bases lay in between. The CDR3 length is 15 residues. Per germline, CDR1 MNHNS and CDR2 SASEGT. The CDR3 DNA sequence: TGTGCCAGCAGTGACCGAGGACAGTCCTCCTACGAGCAGTACTTC. Protein: CASSDRGQSSYEQYF.

The rearrangement joins TRBV11-2 to TRBJ2-7; D possibly corresponds to TRBD2 (5 bases). V lost 7 bases and J 6 bases, leaving 16 bases between the germline ends. The CDR3 is 13 amino acids. The germline V gene encodes CDR1 SGHAT and CDR2 FQNNGV. The CDR3 nucleotides are TGTGCCAGCACTCCACTTGGAGGACGCGAGCAGTACTTC. Its translation is CASTPLGGREQYF.

This clone has only one observation. The chain couples TRBV6-1 to TRBJ2-7; 11 bases are shared with TRBD1. This CDR3 region has 16 residues. The ends lost 1 base at V and 4 bases at J; junction bases unmatched: 6. Germline V gene lookup returns CDR1 MNHNS and CDR2 SASEGT. The CDR3 DNA sequence: TGTGCCAGCAGTGAAGTCTCAGGACAGGGGGCTTACGAGCAGTACTTC. Translation: CASSEVSGQGAYEQYF.

V usage is TRBV5-1 and J usage is TRBJ1-1, with D maybe TRBD1 (5 bases). The CDR3 is made up of 16 amino acids. V was pared by 0 bases and J by 2 bases, with 14 bases between. The germline gives CDR1 SGHRS, CDR2 YFSETQ. CDR3 region: CASSLGITGPNTEAFF. The CDR3 bases are TGCGCCAGCAGCTTGGGAATTACGGGGCCTAACACTGAAGCTTTCTTT.

The J gene is TRBJ1-5, the V gene TRBV2, with a weak D call TRBD1 (5 bases). The CDR3 is made up of 14 amino acids. The germline V gene encodes CDR1 SNHLY and CDR2 FYNNEI. V dropped 4 bases and J dropped 4 bases, with 11 bases sitting between them. CDR3 protein: CASSVEGRNQPQHF. The CDR3 DNA sequence: TGTGCCAGCAGTGTAGAGGGGAGAAATCAGCCCCAGCATTTT.